The source of this TCR beta chain is a study of T cell responses to AZD1222 COVID-19 vaccine (dated by TCRdb to the early 2020s). As for the study more broadly: TCR sequencing covered more than 230 trial participants: 200 to 210 given two doses of AZD1222 and approximately 26 given two doses of MenACWY control vaccine. Trial participants were enrolled by age into 18-55, 56-69 and 70-plus year subgroups, with approximately 150, 30 and 60 TCR-sequenced participants respectively.

As encoded in the germline V gene (reference sequence), CDR1 is SGHNT while CDR2 is YYREEE. The CDR3 holds 13 amino acids from the cysteine to the phenylalanine. Only the CDR3 part of the read is kept: 39 bases, read in frame from the first base. V loses 4 bases, J loses 1 base, and the germline ends lie 8 bases apart. The CDR3 regions of human TCRbeta chains were analyzed by immunosequencing. The authors' pipeline ran thus. TCRs in the repertoires were compared against a reference library of SARS-CoV-2-specific TCRs that had been generated with the MIRA antigen-specificity platform. Breadth was defined as the fraction of unique TCRs that were SARS-CoV-2-associated. Depth was defined as the fraction of total T cells that were SARS-CoV-2-associated. Using the MIRA data, each spike-specific TCR was assigned both to the spike region to which the TCR was reactive and to a CD4 or CD8 class. Log10-transformed breadth and depth values were compared by one-way ANOVA with Sidak's multiple comparisons tests. TCRdb carries this immuneACCESS record with in-frame sequences only. Its versions omit some clonotypes, under half of them owing to an unresolved V gene in the studies checked, with the rest unexplained. The DNA gave D and trimming, while V, J and clone size come from that table. Counted in this sample were 90,000 to 150,000 clones; approximately 86% of them appeared once. The ten largest clones add up to under 3% of the sample.

The intended sense of this specimen's time point label: about 28 days (+/-7) after the second vaccine dose. AZD1222 recipients given second doses at about 4 weeks or at about 12 weeks were pooled, since spike-specific TCR depth and breadth were not found to differ between the two schedules. Samples from vaccinated people were obtained from the UK trials COV001 and COV002, which included a single-blind randomized controlled phase 2/3 trial of AZD1222 (ChAdOx1 nCoV-19) in healthy adults. Trial participant PBMC samples were collected at day 0 and day 28 after the second dose for TCRbeta chain sequencing. About this clone: No antigen is known for it. No clone much larger than this one lies a single base away; base qualities are absent.

The research as a whole found: Participants were mostly white British and included more females than males, and it was suggested by the authors that clonal diversity may have been underestimated. Reportedly, close to half of the unique spike-specific TCRs recognized epitopes lying outside the regions that are mutated in the B.1.351 and B.1.1.7 variants. Because no day 14 peak-response samples were available, repertoires were characterized only after the peak T cell response. After two AZD1222 doses, both the breadth and the depth of spike-specific TCRs were significantly higher than at day 0 and than in MenACWY recipients. Only five or six AZD1222 recipients were SARS-CoV-2 seropositive at baseline, limiting conclusions about previously exposed vaccinees. In the small 56-69-year group, the increase in depth fell short of significance, most likely because of low power. Vaccine-associated CD4 TCRs spanned the whole spike protein, with dominant responses in regions 160-218 and 743-854.

The sequenced sample was peripheral blood, obtained 28 days after the second AZD1222 dose. This clonotype originated in an adult who received the AZD1222 COVID-19 vaccine. The receptor chain draws on TRBV5-4 and TRBJ2-5; the D gene is perhaps TRBD2, on 5 matching bases. The DNA is as follows: TGTGCCAGCAGCGTCCGGGGCCAAGAGACCCAGTACTTC. Translated, this gives CASSVRGQETQYF.